This note documents a single TCR beta chain sequence. The data were taken from a study of immune characterization of retroperitoneal liposarcoma. Each CDR3 protein gets one entry after TCRdb re-called the PCR reads with MiXCR. The table includes around 19,000 distinct CDR3 sequences, approximately 37% detected once. The V and J ends lost 11 bases and 5 bases, in that order; junction bases with no gene match: 2. Germline values: CDR1 MNHNY, CDR2 SVGAGI (reference sequence). The CDR3 runs 10 residues. The genes are TRBV6-6 and TRBJ2-5; TRBD2 agrees at 7 bases. The sample taken for sequencing was blood. The clonotype comes from a male donor with retroperitoneal liposarcoma. This CDR3 reads CASRGETQYF. The DNA of the CDR3 is TGTGCCTCGCGGGGGGAGACCCAGTACTTC.